This T cell receptor beta chain is from a study of CD8+ T cells in alopecia areata. Study at large: Tofacitinib administration to treated patients was oral, at 5 to 10 mg twice daily. It was 6 to 18 months of tofacitinib, and then there were 6 months off drug.

This clone came up a few times. V was shortened by 6 bases and J by 5 bases, with 27 bases between the two germline ends. In germline, CDR1 is SGHVS, CDR2 FQNEAQ. The CDR3 is 18 amino acids. It was from alopecia areata patients that lesional scalp punch biopsies and peripheral blood were collected. As the sequencing template, cDNA was produced by extracting RNA and reverse transcribing it. Clones were sequenced by immunoSEQ multiplex PCR, and TCRdb holds only the in-frame ones, with some missing. The repertoire holds over 200,000 clones, with 57% as singletons. The sequencing used CD4+ T cells sorted from blood, collected at week 0. This clonotype originated in a human donor with alopecia areata. The rearrangement uses TRBV7-8 and TRBJ2-3, with D tentatively TRBD1 or TRBD2 (5 bases each). The DNA for the CDR3 is TGTGCCAGCAGTCCGGGGCCTCAAACAAGGGCGGTTGAAGATACGCAGTATTTT. Translated: CASSPGPQTRAVEDTQYF.